The rows below give T cell receptor beta chains drawn from one sample of a study of CD8+CD57+ T cells in acquired aplastic anemia. TCRdb used MiXCR to reprocess the reads, holding one entry per CDR3 protein. The sample lists 150,000 or so distinct CDR3 sequences; roughly 49% were seen once. Sequencing was carried out using sorted CD4+, CD8+, or CD8+CD57+ T cells (not recorded which) from PBMCs. The receptor set was obtained from a human donor with aplastic anemia. Each CDR3 is given with its conserved first and last residue. The D gene is left open where the match is weak. Rows may omit the clone size; those that give it use once, few, many or a size class.

j_gene: TRBJ1-2; v_gene: TRBV24-1; d_gene: -; abundance: once; len: 11; CDR3nt: TGTGCCAGCACGGGGGACTATGGCTACACCTTC; CDR3aa: CASTGDYGYTF
j_gene: TRBJ2-1; v_gene: TRBV19; d_gene: TRBD2; abundance: once; len: 16; CDR3nt: TGTGCCAGTAGTCCCACGGGGAGCGGGGCGTACAATGAGCAGTTCTTC; CDR3aa: CASSPTGSGAYNEQFF
j_gene: TRBJ2-5; v_gene: TRBV4-2; d_gene: TRBD2; abundance: -; len: 16; CDR3nt: TGTGCCAGCAGCCAAGAATTGCGGGGGGCGGGAGAGACCCAGTACTTC; CDR3aa: CASSQELRGAGETQYF
j_gene: TRBJ2-5; v_gene: TRBV7-9; d_gene: TRBD1; abundance: few; len: 13; CDR3nt: TGTGCCAGCAGCCAGACAGGGGAAGAGACCCAGTACTTC; CDR3aa: CASSQTGEETQYF
j_gene: TRBJ1-6; v_gene: TRBV4-1; d_gene: -; abundance: many; len: 16; CDR3nt: TGCGCCAGCAGCCAAGTTCTGGACACCTATAATTCACCCCTCCACTTT; CDR3aa: CASSQVLDTYNSPLHF
j_gene: TRBJ2-2; v_gene: TRBV7-8; d_gene: -; abundance: many; len: 15; CDR3nt: TGTGCCAGCAGCTCCCGGAACCCGAACACCGGGGAGCTGTTTTTT; CDR3aa: CASSSRNPNTGELFF
j_gene: TRBJ2-7; v_gene: TRBV29-1; d_gene: TRBD1; abundance: many; len: 13; CDR3nt: TGCAGCGCCACGACAGGGGCGACCTACGAGCAGTACTTC; CDR3aa: CSATTGATYEQYF
j_gene: TRBJ2-3; v_gene: TRBV20-1; d_gene: -; abundance: -; len: 12; CDR3nt: TGCAGTGCTCTCCAGGGGACAGATACGCAGTATTTT; CDR3aa: CSALQGTDTQYF
j_gene: TRBJ1-1; v_gene: TRBV9; d_gene: -; abundance: once; len: 13; CDR3nt: TGTGCCAGCAGCGTAGCTTGGAGAACTGAAGCTTTCTTT; CDR3aa: CASSVAWRTEAFF
j_gene: TRBJ2-1; v_gene: TRBV18; d_gene: -; abundance: few; len: 16; CDR3nt: TGTGCCAGCTCACCACTGACGACAAGGCCCAACAATGAGCAGTTCTTC; CDR3aa: CASSPLTTRPNNEQFF
j_gene: TRBJ2-3; v_gene: TRBV7-8; d_gene: -; abundance: -; len: 17; CDR3nt: TGTGCCAGCAGCCCTATCCGTGGCAGGAAGGACACAGATACGCAGTATTTT; CDR3aa: CASSPIRGRKDTDTQYF
j_gene: TRBJ1-2; v_gene: TRBV29-1; d_gene: -; abundance: many; len: 13; CDR3nt: TGCAGCGTTGAAGGCCCGGACCACTATGGCTACACCTTC; CDR3aa: CSVEGPDHYGYTF
j_gene: TRBJ2-2; v_gene: TRBV10-3; d_gene: -; abundance: many; len: 15; CDR3nt: TGTGCCATCAGTGGGGACTCAGAGGAGACCGGGGAGCTGTTTTTT; CDR3aa: CAISGDSEETGELFF
j_gene: TRBJ1-5; v_gene: TRBV2; d_gene: TRBD1; abundance: -; len: 17; CDR3nt: TGTGCCAGCAGCCCGGGACAGGGCTATTATAGCAATCAGCCCCAGCATTTT; CDR3aa: CASSPGQGYYSNQPQHF
j_gene: TRBJ1-2; v_gene: TRBV9; d_gene: -; abundance: many; len: 13; CDR3nt: TGTGCCAGCAGCGTCAGGCAGGGGTATGGCTACACCTTC; CDR3aa: CASSVRQGYGYTF
j_gene: TRBJ2-2; v_gene: TRBV7-8; d_gene: TRBD1; abundance: once; len: 15; CDR3nt: TGTGCCAGCAGCCCCGGGACAGGGCTTTCCGGGGAGCTGTTTTTT; CDR3aa: CASSPGTGLSGELFF
j_gene: TRBJ1-2; v_gene: TRBV24-1; d_gene: TRBD1; abundance: -; len: 15; CDR3nt: TGTGCCACCAGTGATTCGGGACAGGACTTTGACGGCTACACCTTC; CDR3aa: CATSDSGQDFDGYTF
j_gene: TRBJ2-1; v_gene: TRBV19; d_gene: -; abundance: -; len: 15; CDR3nt: TGTGCCAGTAGATCCATACTCAGGGGGGACGATGAGCAGTTCTTC; CDR3aa: CASRSILRGDDEQFF
j_gene: TRBJ2-4; v_gene: TRBV9; d_gene: TRBD1; abundance: -; len: 15; CDR3nt: TGTGCCAGCAGCGTAGATTTAGGGGGCGGAAACATTCAGTACTTC; CDR3aa: CASSVDLGGGNIQYF
j_gene: TRBJ1-1; v_gene: TRBV27; d_gene: -; abundance: -; len: 15; CDR3nt: TGTGCCAGCAGTTTATCCCAGAACATGGACACTGAAGCTTTCTTT; CDR3aa: CASSLSQNMDTEAFF
j_gene: TRBJ1-1; v_gene: TRBV5-4; d_gene: -; abundance: many; len: 14; CDR3nt: TGTGCCAGCAGCGGGAGCGCCAGGAACACTGAAGCTTTCTTT; CDR3aa: CASSGSARNTEAFF
j_gene: TRBJ1-1; v_gene: TRBV5-1; d_gene: TRBD1; abundance: -; len: 15; CDR3nt: TGCGCCAGCAGCCTGAGTACAGGGGGGCACACTGAAGCTTTCTTT; CDR3aa: CASSLSTGGHTEAFF
j_gene: TRBJ1-3; v_gene: TRBV5-5; d_gene: -; abundance: many; len: 16; CDR3nt: TGTGCCAGCAGCTTGGCCGGTGTGGTCTCTGGAAACACCATATATTTT; CDR3aa: CASSLAGVVSGNTIYF
j_gene: TRBJ1-3; v_gene: TRBV5-1; d_gene: TRBD1; abundance: few; len: 16; CDR3nt: TGCGCCAGCAGCTTGGGATCGGACAGGGCTGGAAACACCATATATTTT; CDR3aa: CASSLGSDRAGNTIYF
j_gene: TRBJ2-1; v_gene: TRBV7-3; d_gene: TRBD1; abundance: -; len: 13; CDR3nt: TGTGCCAGCAGCCCGGGGACAGACAATGAGCAGTTCTTC; CDR3aa: CASSPGTDNEQFF
j_gene: TRBJ2-3; v_gene: TRBV19; d_gene: -; abundance: -; len: 10; CDR3nt: TGTGCCACCCGGGGAGATACGCAGTATTTT; CDR3aa: CATRGDTQYF
j_gene: TRBJ2-5; v_gene: TRBV19; d_gene: TRBD2; abundance: -; len: 15; CDR3nt: TGTGCCAGTAGTATAGGACGGCGGGGGGAAGAGACCCAGTACTTC; CDR3aa: CASSIGRRGEETQYF
j_gene: TRBJ1-1; v_gene: TRBV10-3; d_gene: -; abundance: -; len: 14; CDR3nt: TGTGCCATCAGAGGACTGGGAGTGAACACTGAAGCTTTCTTT; CDR3aa: CAIRGLGVNTEAFF
j_gene: TRBJ2-3; v_gene: TRBV20-1; d_gene: TRBD1; abundance: -; len: 17; CDR3nt: TGCAGTGCCAGCAGCCTTCAACGGGGCAGGGGGACAGATACGCAGTATTTT; CDR3aa: CSASSLQRGRGTDTQYF
j_gene: TRBJ1-3; v_gene: TRBV10-1; d_gene: -; abundance: -; len: 12; CDR3nt: TGCGCCAGCAGTGAGGTCGGAAACACCATATATTTT; CDR3aa: CASSEVGNTIYF
j_gene: TRBJ1-2; v_gene: TRBV10-3; d_gene: -; abundance: -; len: 12; CDR3nt: TGTGCCATCACAAAGGAGGGGAATGGCTACACCTTC; CDR3aa: CAITKEGNGYTF
j_gene: TRBJ1-5; v_gene: TRBV2; d_gene: -; abundance: many; len: 15; CDR3nt: TGTGCCAGCAGTGAGTCGTCATCTAGCAATCAGCCCCAGCATTTT; CDR3aa: CASSESSSSNQPQHF
j_gene: TRBJ2-6; v_gene: TRBV29-1; d_gene: -; abundance: -; len: 14; CDR3nt: TGCAGCGTTGAAGGCAGCTCTGGGGCCAACGTCCTGACTTTC; CDR3aa: CSVEGSSGANVLTF
j_gene: TRBJ2-6; v_gene: TRBV20-1; d_gene: -; abundance: -; len: 18; CDR3nt: TGCAGTGCTAGATCTAAATCTTTGGGGTTATCTGGGGCCAACGTCCTGACTTTC; CDR3aa: CSARSKSLGLSGANVLTF
j_gene: TRBJ1-2; v_gene: TRBV6-5; d_gene: TRBD1; abundance: -; len: 15; CDR3nt: TGTGCCAGCAGTTACTCCCCGACAGGGGTCTATGGCTACACCTTC; CDR3aa: CASSYSPTGVYGYTF
j_gene: TRBJ2-2; v_gene: TRBV24-1; d_gene: TRBD1; abundance: -; len: 15; CDR3nt: TGTGCCACCAGTGATTTGAGGGGGCCAACCGGGGAGCTGTTTTTT; CDR3aa: CATSDLRGPTGELFF
j_gene: TRBJ2-5; v_gene: TRBV6-6; d_gene: -; abundance: few; len: 15; CDR3nt: TGTGCCAGCAGCAACGCTCGACTAAACCAAGAGACCCAGTACTTC; CDR3aa: CASSNARLNQETQYF
j_gene: TRBJ1-2; v_gene: TRBV20-1; d_gene: TRBD1; abundance: -; len: 16; CDR3nt: TGCAGTGCTAGAGGGACAAAAGGGGGCTTTAGCTATGGCTACACCTTC; CDR3aa: CSARGTKGGFSYGYTF
j_gene: TRBJ2-3; v_gene: TRBV2; d_gene: -; abundance: -; len: 15; CDR3nt: TGTGCCAGCAGTGACAGGGCCGCTAGACCAGATACGCAGTATTTT; CDR3aa: CASSDRAARPDTQYF
j_gene: TRBJ1-6; v_gene: TRBV2; d_gene: -; abundance: few; len: 12; CDR3nt: TGTGCCAGCAGTTTGAATAGTGTCCCCCTCCACTTT; CDR3aa: CASSLNSVPLHF
j_gene: TRBJ1-5; v_gene: TRBV2; d_gene: TRBD1; abundance: many; len: 17; CDR3nt: TGTGCCAGCAGTGAAAGGGGGGACAGGGGGCGTTATCAGCCCCAGCATTTT; CDR3aa: CASSERGDRGRYQPQHF
j_gene: TRBJ2-3; v_gene: TRBV20-1; d_gene: TRBD2; abundance: -; len: 15; CDR3nt: TGCAGTGCTAGATTCTCGCGGGAGGTCACAGATACGCAGTATTTT; CDR3aa: CSARFSREVTDTQYF
j_gene: TRBJ1-1; v_gene: TRBV7-2; d_gene: TRBD1; abundance: -; len: 12; CDR3nt: TGTGCCAGCAGCGTCGGACAGGTGGAAGCTTTCTTT; CDR3aa: CASSVGQVEAFF